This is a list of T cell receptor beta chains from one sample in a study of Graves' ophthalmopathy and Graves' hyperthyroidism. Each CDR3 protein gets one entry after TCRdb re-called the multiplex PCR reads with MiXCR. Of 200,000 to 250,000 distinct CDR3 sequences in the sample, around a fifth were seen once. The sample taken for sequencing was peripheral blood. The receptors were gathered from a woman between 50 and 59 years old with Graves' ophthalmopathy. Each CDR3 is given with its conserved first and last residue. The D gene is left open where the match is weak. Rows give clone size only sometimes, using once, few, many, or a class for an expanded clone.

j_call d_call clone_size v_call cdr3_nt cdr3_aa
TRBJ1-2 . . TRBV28 TGTGCCAGCAGCGTCCAACCCACAGGAAACTATGGCTACACCTTC CASSVQPTGNYGYTF
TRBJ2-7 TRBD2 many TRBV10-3 TGTGCCATCAGTGAGTCGCAAGGGACTAGCGGCTACGAGCAGTACTTC CAISESQGTSGYEQYF
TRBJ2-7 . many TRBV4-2 TGTGCCAGCAGCCAAGTCGGTGCGGGCGAGCAGTACTTC CASSQVGAGEQYF
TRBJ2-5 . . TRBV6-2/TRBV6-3 TGTGCCAGCAGTTACCCCAGGCAGGGAGGCCAAGGAGAGACCCAGTACTTC CASSYPRQGGQGETQYF
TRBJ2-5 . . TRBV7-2 TGTGCCAGCAGCTTACAGGCTAGCTCGCCGGAGACCCAGTACTTC CASSLQASSPETQYF
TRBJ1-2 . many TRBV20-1 TGCAGTGCTAGAGATCAGCACAAAAACTATGGCTACACCTTC CSARDQHKNYGYTF
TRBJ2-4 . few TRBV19 TGTGCCAGTAGTATAGGAGGGGTCAAAAACATTCAGTACTTC CASSIGGVKNIQYF
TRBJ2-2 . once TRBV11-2 TGTGCCAGCAGTTTTACGGTGTCCCCGCTGTTTTTT CASSFTVSPLFF
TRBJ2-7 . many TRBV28 TGTGCCAGCAGTCCGCGGGGCGGAACCTACGAGCAGTACTTC CASSPRGGTYEQYF
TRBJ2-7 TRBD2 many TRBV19 TGTGCCAGTAGTATTGGGGCGGGAGGGCGAGACGAGCAGTACTTC CASSIGAGGRDEQYF
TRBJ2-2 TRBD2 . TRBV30 TGTGCCTGGAGTGTAAAGGGACGCGGGAGGGCCAACACCGGGGAGCTGTTTTTT CAWSVKGRGRANTGELFF